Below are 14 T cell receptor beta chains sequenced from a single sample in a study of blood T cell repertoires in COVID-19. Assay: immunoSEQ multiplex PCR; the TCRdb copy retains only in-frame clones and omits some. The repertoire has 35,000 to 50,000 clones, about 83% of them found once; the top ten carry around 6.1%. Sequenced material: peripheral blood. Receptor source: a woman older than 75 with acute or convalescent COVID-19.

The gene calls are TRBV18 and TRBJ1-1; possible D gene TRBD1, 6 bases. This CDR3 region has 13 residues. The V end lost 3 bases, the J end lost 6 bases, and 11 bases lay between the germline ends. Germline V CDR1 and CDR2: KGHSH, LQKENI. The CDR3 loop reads CASSPGDNPEAFF. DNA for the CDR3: TGTGCCAGCTCACCTGGGGACAACCCTGAAGCTTTCTTT.

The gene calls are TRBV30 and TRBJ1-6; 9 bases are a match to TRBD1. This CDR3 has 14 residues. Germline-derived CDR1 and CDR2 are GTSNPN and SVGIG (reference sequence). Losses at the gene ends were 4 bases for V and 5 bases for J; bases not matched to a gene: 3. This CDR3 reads CAWNRGLNNSPLHF. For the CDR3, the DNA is TGTGCCTGGAACAGGGGGCTCAATAATTCACCCCTCCACTTT. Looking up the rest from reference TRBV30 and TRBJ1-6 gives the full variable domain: SQTIHQWPATLVQPVGSPLSLECTVEGTSNPNLYWYRQAAGRGLQLLFYSVGIGQISSEVPQNLSASRPQDRQFILSSKKLLLSDSGFYLCAWNRGLNNSPLHFGNGTRLTVT.

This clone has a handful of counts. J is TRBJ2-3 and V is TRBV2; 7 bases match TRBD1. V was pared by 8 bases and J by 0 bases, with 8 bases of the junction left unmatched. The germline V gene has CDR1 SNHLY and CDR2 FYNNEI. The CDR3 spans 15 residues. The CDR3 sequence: CASGRGQQSTDTQYF. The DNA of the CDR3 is TGTGCCAGCGGAAGGGGACAGCAGAGCACAGATACGCAGTATTTT.

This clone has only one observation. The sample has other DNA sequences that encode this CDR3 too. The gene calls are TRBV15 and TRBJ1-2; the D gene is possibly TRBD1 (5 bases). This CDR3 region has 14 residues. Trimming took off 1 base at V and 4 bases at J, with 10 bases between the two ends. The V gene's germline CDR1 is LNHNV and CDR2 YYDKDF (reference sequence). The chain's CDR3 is CATSRGEGSYGYTF. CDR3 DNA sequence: TGTGCCACCAGCAGAGGGGAGGGGTCCTATGGCTACACCTTC.

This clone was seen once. The CDR3 region has the DNA TGTGCCAGCTCACTTAGGCGCGGGGGTTACACAGATACGCAGTATTTT. This codes for CASSLRRGGYTDTQYF. The chain recombines TRBV18 with TRBJ2-3; 7 bases are a match to TRBD2. The junction had 9 bases not matched to a gene; V was cut back by 4 bases and J by 2 bases. The germline CDR1 and CDR2 sequences are KGHSH and LQKENI. The CDR3 covers 16 residues.

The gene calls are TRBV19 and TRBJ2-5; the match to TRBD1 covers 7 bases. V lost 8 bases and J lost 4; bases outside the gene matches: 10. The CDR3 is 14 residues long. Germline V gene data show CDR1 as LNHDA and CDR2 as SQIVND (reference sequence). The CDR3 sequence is CASAKLSGGETQYF. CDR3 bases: TGTGCCAGTGCCAAACTCTCAGGGGGAGAGACCCAGTACTTC.

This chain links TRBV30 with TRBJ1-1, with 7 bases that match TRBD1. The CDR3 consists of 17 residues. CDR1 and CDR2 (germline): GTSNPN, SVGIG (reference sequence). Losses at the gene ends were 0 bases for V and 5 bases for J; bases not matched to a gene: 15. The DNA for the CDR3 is TGTGCCTGGAGTGTAAAGTTAGGAGGGGGCGAGAGGACTGAAGCTTTCTTT. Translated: CAWSVKLGGGERTEAFF.

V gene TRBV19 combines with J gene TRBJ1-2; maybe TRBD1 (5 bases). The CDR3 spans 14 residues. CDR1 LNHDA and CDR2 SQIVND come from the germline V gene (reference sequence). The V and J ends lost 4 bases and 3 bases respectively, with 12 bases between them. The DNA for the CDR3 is TGTGCCAGTAGTACTCTGGGGCTGGACTATGGCTACACCTTC. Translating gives CASSTLGLDYGYTF.

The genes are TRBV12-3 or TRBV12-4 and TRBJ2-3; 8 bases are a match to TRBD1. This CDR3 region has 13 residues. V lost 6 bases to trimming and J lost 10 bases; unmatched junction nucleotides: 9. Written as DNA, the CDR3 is TGTGCCAGCAGAAGCAGGGGGCTGGATGCGCAGTATTTT. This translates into CASRSRGLDAQYF.

As DNA, the CDR3 is TGTGCCGGTAGATCCGGGACTACTCCCGGAGCGCAGTATTTT. As protein: CAGRSGTTPGAQYF. This sequence joins TRBV6-5 and TRBJ2-3, with 7 bases fitting TRBD2. The CDR3 contains 14 residues. The germline CDR1 and CDR2 sequences are MNHEY and SVGAGI. V lost 11 bases to trimming and J lost 10 bases; unmatched junction nucleotides: 18.

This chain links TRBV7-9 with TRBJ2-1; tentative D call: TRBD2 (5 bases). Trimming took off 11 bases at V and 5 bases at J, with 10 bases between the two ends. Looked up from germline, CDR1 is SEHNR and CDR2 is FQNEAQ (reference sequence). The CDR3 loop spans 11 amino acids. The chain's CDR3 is CALTRDNEQFF. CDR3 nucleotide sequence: TGTGCCCTAACTAGAGACAATGAGCAGTTCTTC.

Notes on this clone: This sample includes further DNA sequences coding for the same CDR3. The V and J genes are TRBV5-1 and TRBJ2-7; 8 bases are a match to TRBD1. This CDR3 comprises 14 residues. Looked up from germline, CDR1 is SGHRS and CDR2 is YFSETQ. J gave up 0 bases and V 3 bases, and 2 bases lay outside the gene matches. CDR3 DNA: TGCGCCAGCAGCTCAGGACAGGGCTCCTACGAGCAGTACTTC. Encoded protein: CASSSGQGSYEQYF.

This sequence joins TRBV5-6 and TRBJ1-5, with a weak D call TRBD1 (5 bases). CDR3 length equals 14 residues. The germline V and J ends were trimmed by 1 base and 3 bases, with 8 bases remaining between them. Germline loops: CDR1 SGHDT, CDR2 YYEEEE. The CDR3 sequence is CASSLRGSNQPQHF. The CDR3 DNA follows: TGTGCCAGCAGCTTGCGGGGGTCCAATCAGCCCCAGCATTTT.

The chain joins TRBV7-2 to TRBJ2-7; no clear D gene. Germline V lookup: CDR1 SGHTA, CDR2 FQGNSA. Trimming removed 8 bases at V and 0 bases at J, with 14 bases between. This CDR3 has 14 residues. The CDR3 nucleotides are TGTGCCAGCGCCAACTCTTATAGCTCCTACGAGCAGTACTTC. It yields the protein CASANSYSSYEQYF.